The clone carrying this T cell receptor beta chain was observed a handful of times. Antigen unknown. Only Caucasian adults living in Nashville, Tennessee made up the donor group. Produced via immunoSEQ multiplex PCR; TCRdb's table is partial and in-frame only. Here the sample spans over 400,000 clones, 70% to 85% being singletons. This record belongs to a study of shared clonotypes between healthy human individuals. Study-wide results and limits: Exclusively blood specimens were collected; tissue repertoires likely differ.

The sequencing input was PBMCs. The sequence was collected from a woman aged 40 to 49 in good health. Some clones in this sample may be carry-over from other donors' samples.

The CDR3 DNA reads as TGTGCCAGCCGTCAGTCGGGGCCTGAAGCTTTCTTT. This gives the protein CASRQSGPEAFF. The chain links TRBV28 to TRBJ1-1, with TRBD1 as a possible D gene (5 bases). CDR1 MDHEN and CDR2 SYDVKM come from the germline V gene. The ends were cut back, 8 bases at V and 6 bases at J, with 13 bases in the middle. The CDR3 is 12 amino acids.